There are many counts of the clone carrying this T cell receptor (beta chain). What it binds is not known. Looked up from germline, CDR1 is SGHRS and CDR2 is YFSETQ. The CDR3 contains 17 residues. Trimming shortened V by 1 base and J by 2 bases, and 13 bases separated the two germline ends. A process of 5'RACE template switching, which added a universal primer site and UMIs, was used to make TCR cDNA. TCRdb re-analysed the 5' RACE reads in MiXCR, keeping a single row per CDR3 protein. Seen here are a few hundred thousand distinct CDR3 sequences, roughly an eighth observed once, and the top ten hold approximately 3.4%. This entry belongs to a study of T cells after yellow fever vaccination. Points from the study as a whole: Most clones from primary vaccination were detected again post-booster (roughly 96% CD4, roughly 90% CD8). Abundant clonotypes from the bulk population could contaminate FACS-sorted repertoires. Clonotypes appearing in both CD4 and CD8 compartments existed, and their share was small.

The rearrangement links TRBV5-1 to TRBJ2-6; D possibly corresponds to TRBD1 (6 bases). The sequenced sample was CD4+ T cells sorted from PBMCs, obtained 15 days after the yellow fever booster vaccination. The TCR originated in a man younger than 30 who received the YFV17D yellow fever vaccine. The DNA of the CDR3 is TGCGCCAGCAGCTTGTACAGGGATTTGGCTGGGGCCAACGTCCTGACTTTC. This encodes CASSLYRDLAGANVLTF.